This note documents a single TCR beta chain sequence. The data were obtained in a study of blood T cell repertoires in COVID-19. As for the study in general: The United States, Italy and Spain supplied acute and convalescent COVID-19 samples.

V was trimmed by 1 base and J by 3 bases, leaving 11 bases between them. Germline V gene sequence: CDR1 LGHNA, CDR2 YNFKEQ. The CDR3 sequence is 15 residues long. As handled by the study authors: Estimation of nucleated cell counts relied on the amplification of reference gene primers. Data came from immunoSEQ multiplex PCR; TCRdb stores just in-frame clones and leaves some out. The V and J calls and clone size are taken from that table; D and trimming were inferred from the DNA. The sample consists of tens of thousands of clones, about nine tenths of them appearing once. Source material: peripheral blood. The chain uses TRBV4-2 and TRBJ2-3; weak D call: TRBD2 (6 bases). The sequence derives from a human donor with active COVID-19. The donor label of this sample is uncertain. The CDR3 DNA follows: TGTGCCAGCAGCCAAGGGGGGGTTGGTACAGATACGCAGTATTTT. Translating it yields CASSQGGVGTDTQYF.